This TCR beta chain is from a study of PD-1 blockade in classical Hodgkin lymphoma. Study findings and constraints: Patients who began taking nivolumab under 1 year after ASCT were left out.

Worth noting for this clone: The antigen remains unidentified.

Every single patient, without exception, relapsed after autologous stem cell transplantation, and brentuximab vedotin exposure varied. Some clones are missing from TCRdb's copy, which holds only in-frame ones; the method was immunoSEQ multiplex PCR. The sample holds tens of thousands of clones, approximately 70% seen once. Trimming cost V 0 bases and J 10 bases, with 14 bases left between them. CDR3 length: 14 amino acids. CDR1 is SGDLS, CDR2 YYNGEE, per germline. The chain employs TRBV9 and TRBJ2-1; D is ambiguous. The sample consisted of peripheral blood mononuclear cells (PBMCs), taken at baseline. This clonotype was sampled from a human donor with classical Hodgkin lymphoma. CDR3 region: CASSVEPDFVEQFF. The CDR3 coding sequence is TGTGCCAGCAGCGTAGAACCGGATTTTGTAGAGCAGTTCTTC.